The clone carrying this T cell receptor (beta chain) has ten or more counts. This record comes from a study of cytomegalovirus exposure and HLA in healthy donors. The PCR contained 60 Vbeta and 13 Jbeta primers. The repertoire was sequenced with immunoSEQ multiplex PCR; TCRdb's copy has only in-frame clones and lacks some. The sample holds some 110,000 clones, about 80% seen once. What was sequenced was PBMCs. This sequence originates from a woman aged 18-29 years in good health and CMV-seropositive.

CDR3 in amino acids: CASSQWDRGDEQFF. In DNA, the CDR3 is TGCGCCAGCAGCCAATGGGACAGGGGCGATGAGCAGTTCTTC. This chain uses TRBV4-1 with TRBJ2-1; TRBD1 aligns across 10 bases. V was clipped by 2 bases and J by 8 bases; unmatched bases: 3. Germline values: CDR1 MGHRA, CDR2 YSYEKL. This CDR3 is 14 amino acids long.